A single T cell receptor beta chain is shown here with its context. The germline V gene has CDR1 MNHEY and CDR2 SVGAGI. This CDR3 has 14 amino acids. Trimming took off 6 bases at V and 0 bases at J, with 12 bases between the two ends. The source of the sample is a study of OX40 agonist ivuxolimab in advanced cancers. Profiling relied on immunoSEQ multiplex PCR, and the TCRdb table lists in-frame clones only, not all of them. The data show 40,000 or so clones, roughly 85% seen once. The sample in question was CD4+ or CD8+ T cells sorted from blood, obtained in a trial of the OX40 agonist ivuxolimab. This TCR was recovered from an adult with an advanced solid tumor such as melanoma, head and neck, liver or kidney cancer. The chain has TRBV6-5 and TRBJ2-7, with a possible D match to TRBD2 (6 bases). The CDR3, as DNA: TGTGCCAGCAGGGCGGGGATTTCCTCCTACGAGCAGTACTTC. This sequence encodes CASRAGISSYEQYF.